The present TCR beta chain was sequenced within a study of T-cell memory formation after mild COVID-19. Whole-study findings and limits: Clones contracting over day 15 to 85 were CD4/CD8 balanced, with later expanders leaning CD4+.

Looked up from germline, CDR1 is MNHNS and CDR2 is SASEGT. The CDR3 is made up of 15 amino acids. The V and J ends lost 5 bases and 0 bases respectively, with 12 bases between them. This clonotype was seen ten or more times. Its target is not known. TCRdb re-derived calls from the 5' RACE reads in MiXCR, one entry per CDR3 protein. In the table there are approximately 260,000 distinct CDR3 sequences, around 17% of which are singletons. The V call is TRBV6-1, the J call TRBJ2-3; possible D gene TRBD2, 7 bases. The receptor comes from a young man who had mild COVID-19 (a few samples of this study predate the infection). Cell type and time point are not known. The sequencing input was PBMCs or a T cell subset sorted from them (not recorded which). In DNA, the CDR3 is TGTGCCAGCAGTTTAGGGGGGGCTAGCACAGATACGCAGTATTTT. This sequence encodes CASSLGGASTDTQYF.